This TCR beta chain came from a study of technical replicates of blood from a handful of donors. CDR1 and CDR2 (germline): SGHRS, YFSETQ. The CDR3 extends over 18 amino acids. With V trimmed by 3 bases and J by 2 bases, 16 bases remained unmatched. Clones were read by immunoSEQ multiplex PCR, and TCRdb kept only the in-frame ones, dropping some. The top ten clones hold about 0.3% of a sample with tens of thousands of clones, 96% of them seen once. Sequences were obtained from T cells isolated from PBMCs. The receptor's source is a human donor in good health. The V call is TRBV5-1, the J call TRBJ2-7; 8 bases match TRBD1. The CDR3 nucleotides read TGCGCCAGCAGCTCGAGAGCAGGACAGGGAATCTTCGCCTACGAGCAGTACTTC. Residues: CASSSRAGQGIFAYEQYF.